The sequence of this T cell receptor (beta chain) was determined in a study of graft-versus-host responses after intestinal transplantation. Whole-study context: Recipients across the board were started on anti-thymocyte globulin induction, then kept on tacrolimus and steroids for about 3 years.

V was pared by 2 bases and J by 4 bases, with 7 bases between. CDR3 length equals 13 residues. Germline V gene lookup returns CDR1 SGHNT and CDR2 YENEEA. In regard to this clone: The antigen is undetermined.

The study's findings and limits: Peak GvH clone levels in circulation were associated with early post-transplant HvG declines.

Clones were read by immunoSEQ multiplex PCR, and TCRdb kept only the in-frame ones, dropping some. The sample comprises approximately 17,000 clones, 65% to 90% of which are singletons, and approximately 3.9% rests with the top ten. To release intraepithelial and lamina propria lymphocytes, the graft tissue was processed. Sequencing was performed on ileum tissue, taken about 80 weeks after intestinal transplantation. This chain joins TRBV11-3 and TRBJ2-3, with D hard to call. This receptor was identified in a human patient who received an intestinal transplant, so some T cells may come from the graft donor. CDR3 sequence (DNA): TGTGCCAGCAGCTTAAGTCGCGCAGATACGCAGTATTTT. The encoded protein is CASSLSRADTQYF.